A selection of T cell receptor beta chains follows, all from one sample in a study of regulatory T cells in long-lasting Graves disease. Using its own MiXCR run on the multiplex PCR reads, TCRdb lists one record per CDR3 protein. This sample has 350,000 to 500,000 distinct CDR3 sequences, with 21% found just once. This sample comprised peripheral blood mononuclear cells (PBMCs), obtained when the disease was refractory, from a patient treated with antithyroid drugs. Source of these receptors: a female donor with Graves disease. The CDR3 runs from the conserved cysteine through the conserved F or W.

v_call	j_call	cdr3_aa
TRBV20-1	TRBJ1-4	CSARQAANEKLFF
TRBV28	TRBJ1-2	CASSPPGQGVGYTF
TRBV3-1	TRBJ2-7	CASSQDPLAGTYEQYF
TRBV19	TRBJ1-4	CASSIDGRGFPTNEKLFF
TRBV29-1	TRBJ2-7	CSVGGTASSSYEQYF
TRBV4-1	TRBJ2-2	CASSQAASGRSGELFF
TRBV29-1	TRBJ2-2	CSVEESGGAVTGELFF
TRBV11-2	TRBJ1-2	CASSPLDREGSPYGYTF
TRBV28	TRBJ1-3	CASSSNAGSSGNTIYF
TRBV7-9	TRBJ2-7	CASSLVGFGRLTYEQYF
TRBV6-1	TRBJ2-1	CASKTSGITGGGNEQFF
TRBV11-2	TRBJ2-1	CASSLGFGRGGYNEQFF
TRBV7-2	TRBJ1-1	CASKNQDLNTEAFF
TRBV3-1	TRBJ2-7	CASSQDRAYEQYF
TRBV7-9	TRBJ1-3	CASSVLGGVGNTIYF
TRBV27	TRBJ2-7	CASSSGRPYEQYF
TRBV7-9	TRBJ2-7	CASSFQLLGGSSYEQYF
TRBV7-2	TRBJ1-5	CASGNRDNQPQHF
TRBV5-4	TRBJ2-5	CASSPSTGGGETQYF
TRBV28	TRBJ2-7	CASSSYRLRQYF
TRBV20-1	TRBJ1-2	CSADPQPGLTNYGYTF
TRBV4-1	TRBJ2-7	CASSWGTGRDYEQYF
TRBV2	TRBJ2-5	CATNAGTQETQYF
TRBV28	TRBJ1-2	CASSLSAGADRRGYGYTF
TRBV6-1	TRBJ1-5	CASSSTESSNQPQHF
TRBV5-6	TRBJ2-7	CASSISTLPHEQYF
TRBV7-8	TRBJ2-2	CASTSPTGVGLETNTGELFF
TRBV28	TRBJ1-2	CAIQGSPNYGYTF
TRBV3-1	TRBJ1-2	CASSQAQGSQDTF
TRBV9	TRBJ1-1	CASSVHDMNTEAFF
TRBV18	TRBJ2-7	CASSPPPGPFNSYEQYF
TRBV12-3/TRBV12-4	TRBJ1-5	CASSGGSGNQPQHF
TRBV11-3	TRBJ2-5	CASSVKGGLGETQYF
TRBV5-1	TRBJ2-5	CASSTERGGETQYF
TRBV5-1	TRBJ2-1	CASSLGKVAIVTGNEQFF
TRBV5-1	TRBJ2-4	CASSMTTSDKNIQYF